These 19 T cell receptor beta chains came from one sample sequenced in a study of OX40 agonist ivuxolimab in advanced cancers. The assay was immunoSEQ multiplex PCR, and TCRdb's table has in-frame clones only and misses some. This sample has about 36,000 clones, with 88% found just once. Sample: CD4+ or CD8+ T cells sorted from blood, taken in a trial of the OX40 agonist ivuxolimab. Receptors originate from an adult with an advanced solid tumor such as melanoma, head and neck, liver or kidney cancer.

The CDR3 region has the DNA TGTGCCAGCAGTTTTAGTTGGGAGATGCTCCACGAGCAGTACTTC. This sequence encodes CASSFSWEMLHEQYF. The chain links TRBV28 to TRBJ2-7; weak D call: TRBD2 (5 bases). With 3 bases removed from V and 5 bases from J, the gap between germline ends came to 17 bases. This CDR3 has 15 residues. CDR1 MDHEN and CDR2 SYDVKM come from the germline V gene.

This chain connects TRBV9 to TRBJ2-7; a weak D match, TRBD1 (5 bases). The germline V gene has CDR1 SGDLS and CDR2 YYNGEE. The CDR3 contains 15 residues. The V gene lost 0 bases and the J gene lost 7 bases, with 17 bases spanning the gap. The CDR3 sequence: CASSVGQGHLREQYF. As DNA, the CDR3 is TGTGCCAGCAGCGTAGGGCAGGGCCACCTACGAGAGCAGTACTTC.

Notes on this clone: Mismatch with germline at one junction end may stem from a read error. This chain connects TRBV7-7 to TRBJ2-7; 8 bases are shared with TRBD2. The germline V gene encodes CDR1 SSHAT and CDR2 FNYEAQ (reference sequence). The CDR3 totals 15 residues. DNA of the CDR3: TGTGCTAGCAGCCCGGGACTAGGATACTCCTACGAGCAGTACTTC. It encodes CASSPGLGYSYEQYF.

J is TRBJ2-7 and V is TRBV9; 12 bases map to TRBD2. The V segment lost 2 bases and the J segment 5 bases; nucleotides outside the gene matches: 8. The V gene's germline CDR1 is SGDLS and CDR2 YYNGEE. There are 16 residues in the CDR3. CDR3 amino acids: CASSVGEGLAGDEQYF. CDR3 DNA sequence: TGTGCCAGCAGCGTCGGGGAGGGACTAGCGGGTGACGAGCAGTACTTC. The full variable domain, in which reference TRBV9 and TRBJ2-7 provide the parts outside the CDR3, is DSGVTQTPKHLITATGQRVTLRCSPRSGDLSVYWYQQSLDQGLQFLIQYYNGEERAKGNILERFSAQQFPDLHSELNLSSLELGDSALYFCASSVGEGLAGDEQYFGPGTRLTVT.

Only one count was recorded for this clone. J is TRBJ1-1 and V is TRBV7-9; no reliable D call. CDR3 size: 13 residues. V gave up 0 bases and J gave up 1 base, with 3 bases separating them. Germline values: CDR1 SEHNR, CDR2 FQNEAQ (reference sequence). The CDR3 reads CASSLAGNTEAFF. The CDR3 DNA is TGTGCCAGCAGCTTAGCTGGGAACACTGAAGCTTTCTTT.

J is TRBJ2-1 and V is TRBV11-2; no reliable D call. The germline CDR1 and CDR2 sequences are SGHAT and FQNNGV. The CDR3 contains 13 residues. Trimming shortened V by 0 bases and J by 9 bases, and 9 bases separated the two germline ends. CDR3 sequence (DNA): TGTGCCAGCAGCTTAGATCAGTGGGGTGAGCAGTTCTTC. Translation: CASSLDQWGEQFF.

This chain connects TRBV28 to TRBJ2-7; 11 bases align to TRBD1. The CDR3 is made up of 16 amino acids. CDR1 and CDR2 from the germline V gene are MDHEN and SYDVKM. V dropped 2 bases and J dropped 2; count of bases not matched to a gene: 5. CDR3 loop: CASSLGGQGGTYEQYF. The CDR3 DNA reads as TGTGCCAGCAGTTTAGGGGGACAGGGGGGGACCTACGAGCAGTACTTC.

V usage is TRBV4-3 and J usage is TRBJ2-7; D is unresolved. Germline CDR1 reads LGHNA; CDR2 reads YSLEER. This CDR3 region has 15 residues. V dropped 0 bases and J dropped 6 bases, with 15 bases sitting between them. The CDR3 reads CASSQDFALAFEQYF. The DNA for the CDR3 is TGCGCCAGCAGCCAAGATTTCGCACTTGCCTTCGAGCAGTACTTC.

The rearrangement joins TRBV14 to TRBJ2-2; D is possibly TRBD2 (6 bases). Germline V lookup: CDR1 SGHDN, CDR2 FVKESK. V shed 1 base and J shed 3 bases, with 12 bases lying between them. The CDR3 runs to 16 residues. The CDR3 sequence: CASSQGGGSYTGELFF. The CDR3 region has the DNA TGTGCCAGCAGCCAAGGAGGAGGGAGCTACACCGGGGAGCTGTTTTTT.

CDR3 nucleotides: TGTGCCAGCAGCTCCGGGACAGGGGTAGGCTCCTACGAGCAGTACTTC. Encoded protein: CASSSGTGVGSYEQYF. The chain recombines TRBV7-3 with TRBJ2-7; TRBD1 agrees at 10 bases. Germline V gene sequence: CDR1 SGHTA, CDR2 FQGTGA. This CDR3 is built from 16 residues. V was pared by 4 bases and J by 0 bases, with 6 bases of the junction left unmatched.

CDR3 nucleotide sequence: TGTGCCAGAAGCTTGTGGGAGGGGTCTAGCAATCAGCCCCAGCATTTT. It codes for CARSLWEGSSNQPQHF. The gene calls are TRBV5-3 and TRBJ1-5, with D perhaps TRBD1 (5 bases). TRBV5-3 is an ORF, and what it does is uncertain. Trimming stripped 1 base from V and 0 bases from J, with 11 bases between. CDR3 size: 16 residues.

The chain is built from TRBV12-5 and TRBJ2-7; TRBD1 matches at 12 bases. The V and J ends lost 7 bases and 7 bases, in that order; junction bases with no gene match: 11. There are 15 residues in the CDR3. Germline V lookup: CDR1 LGHNT, CDR2 FRNRAP. CDR3 protein: CASAPGQGAIWEQYF. The CDR3 nucleotides read TGTGCTAGTGCACCGGGACAGGGGGCGATATGGGAGCAGTACTTC.

This clone is a singleton in its sample. The chain recombines TRBV10-3 with TRBJ2-3, with 14 positions matching TRBD2. The CDR3 loop spans 15 amino acids. V lost 6 bases and J lost 6; bases outside the gene matches: 5. CDR1 is ENHRY and CDR2 is SYGVKD in the germline V gene. The CDR3 sequence is CAISLGLAGADTQYF. For the CDR3, the DNA is TGTGCCATCAGCTTGGGACTAGCGGGAGCCGATACGCAGTATTTT.

The rearrangement links TRBV25-1 to TRBJ2-1, with D maybe TRBD2 (6 bases). Germline values: CDR1 MGHDK, CDR2 SYGVNS. The CDR3 runs to 14 residues. Trimming removed 3 bases from V and 4 bases from J, with 10 bases in between. For the CDR3, the DNA is TGTGCCAGCAGTGAGGCGGGGTTTTACAATGAGCAGTTCTTC. Residues: CASSEAGFYNEQFF.

The chain combines TRBV9 with TRBJ1-4; possibly TRBD1 for D (5 bases). CDR3 length equals 14 residues. V was cut by 4 bases and J by 3 bases, with 10 bases left in between. Germline CDR1 reads SGDLS; CDR2 reads YYNGEE. The CDR3 DNA is TGTGCCAGCAGCCTCGGGGGGTCTAATGAAAAACTGTTTTTT. It encodes CASSLGGSNEKLFF.

V is TRBV6-6 and J is TRBJ2-7, with unresolved D. V was clipped by 5 bases and J by 4 bases, with 15 bases between them. CDR3 length: 14 residues. Germline V gene sequence: CDR1 MNHNY, CDR2 SVGAGI (reference sequence). CDR3 nucleotide sequence: TGTGCCAGCAGTCTCGATATAGGGTGGTACGAGCAGTACTTC. This gives the protein CASSLDIGWYEQYF.

The rearrangement links TRBV4-1 to TRBJ2-1; maybe TRBD2 (5 bases). Trimming stripped 1 base from V and 7 bases from J, with 14 bases between. From germline, CDR1 is MGHRA and CDR2 YSYEKL. The CDR3 sequence is 15 residues long. Here the CDR3 reads CASSQGLPGENEQFF. In nucleotides, the CDR3 is TGCGCCAGCAGCCAAGGACTGCCCGGGGAGAATGAGCAGTTCTTC.

V gene TRBV19 combines with J gene TRBJ2-1; 10 nucleotides agree with TRBD2. CDR1 is LNHDA, CDR2 SQIVND, per germline (reference sequence). The CDR3 runs 15 residues. With 7 bases clipped from V and 2 bases from J, the junction kept 5 bases outside the gene matches. CDR3 DNA: TGTGCCAGTACCGGGAGCGGGAGGGCCTACAATGAGCAGTTCTTC. Amino acids: CASTGSGRAYNEQFF.

The chain uses TRBV7-8 and TRBJ2-3, with 11 bases lining up with TRBD2. Germline assignment: CDR1 SGHVS and CDR2 FQNEAQ. V trimming: 5 bases; J trimming: 2 bases; junction bases outside the gene matches: 21. The CDR3 has 21 amino acids. The CDR3 sequence is CASSPLSVTSGGKPFTDTQYF. CDR3 nucleotide sequence: TGTGCCAGCAGCCCCCTCTCGGTCACTAGCGGGGGTAAACCTTTCACAGATACGCAGTATTTT.